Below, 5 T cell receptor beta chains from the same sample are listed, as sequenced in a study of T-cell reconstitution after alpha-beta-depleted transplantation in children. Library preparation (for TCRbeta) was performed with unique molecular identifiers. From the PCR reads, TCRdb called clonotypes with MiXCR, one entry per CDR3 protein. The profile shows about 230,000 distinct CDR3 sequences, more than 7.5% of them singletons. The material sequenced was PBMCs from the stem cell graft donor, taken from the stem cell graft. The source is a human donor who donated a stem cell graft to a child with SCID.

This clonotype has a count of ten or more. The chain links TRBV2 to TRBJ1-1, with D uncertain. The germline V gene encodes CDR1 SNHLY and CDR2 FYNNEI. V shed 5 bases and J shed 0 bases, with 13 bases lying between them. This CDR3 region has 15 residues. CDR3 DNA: TGTGCCAGCAGTAGTTCTGGGTTGATGAACACTGAAGCTTTCTTT. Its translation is CASSSSGLMNTEAFF.

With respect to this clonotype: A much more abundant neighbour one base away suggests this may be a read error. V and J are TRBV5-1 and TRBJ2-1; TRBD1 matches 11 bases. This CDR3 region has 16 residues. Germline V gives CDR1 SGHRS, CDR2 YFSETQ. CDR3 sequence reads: CASSLLTGQGGNEQSF. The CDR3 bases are TGCGCCAGCAGCTTGCTAACGGGACAGGGGGGGAATGAGCAGTCCTTC.

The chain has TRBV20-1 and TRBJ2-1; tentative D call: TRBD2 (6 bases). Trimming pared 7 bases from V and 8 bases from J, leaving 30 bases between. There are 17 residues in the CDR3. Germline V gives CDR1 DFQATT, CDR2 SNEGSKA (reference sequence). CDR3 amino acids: CSVWGQSPGVLWDEQFF. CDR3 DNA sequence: TGCAGTGTCTGGGGCCAGTCTCCGGGGGTGCTTTGGGATGAGCAGTTCTTC.

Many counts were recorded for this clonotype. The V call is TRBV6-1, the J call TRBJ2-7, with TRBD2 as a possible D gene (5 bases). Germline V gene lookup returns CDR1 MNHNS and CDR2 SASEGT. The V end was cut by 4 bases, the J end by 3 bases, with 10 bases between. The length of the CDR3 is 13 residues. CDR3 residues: CASSVLGGYEQYF. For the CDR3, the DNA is TGTGCCAGCAGTGTATTAGGAGGCTACGAGCAGTACTTC.

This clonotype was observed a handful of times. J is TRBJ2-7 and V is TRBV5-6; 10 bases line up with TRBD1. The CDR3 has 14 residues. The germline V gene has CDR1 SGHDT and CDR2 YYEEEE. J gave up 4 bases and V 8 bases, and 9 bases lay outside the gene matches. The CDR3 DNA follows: TGTGCCAGTTACTCGGGGACAGGGGTATACGAGCAGTACTTC. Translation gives CASYSGTGVYEQYF.